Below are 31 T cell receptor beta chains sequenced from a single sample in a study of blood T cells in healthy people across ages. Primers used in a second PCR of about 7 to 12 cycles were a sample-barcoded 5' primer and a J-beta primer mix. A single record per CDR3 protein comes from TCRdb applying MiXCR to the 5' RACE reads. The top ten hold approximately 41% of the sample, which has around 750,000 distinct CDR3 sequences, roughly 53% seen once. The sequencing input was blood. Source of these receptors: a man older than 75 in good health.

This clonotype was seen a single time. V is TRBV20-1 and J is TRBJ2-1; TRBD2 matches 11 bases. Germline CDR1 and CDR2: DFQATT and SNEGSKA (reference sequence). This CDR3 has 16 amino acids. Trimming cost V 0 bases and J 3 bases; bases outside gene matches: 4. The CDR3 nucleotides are TGCAGTGCTAGAGACCTGACTAGCGGGAACTACAATGAGCAGTTCTTC. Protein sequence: CSARDLTSGNYNEQFF.

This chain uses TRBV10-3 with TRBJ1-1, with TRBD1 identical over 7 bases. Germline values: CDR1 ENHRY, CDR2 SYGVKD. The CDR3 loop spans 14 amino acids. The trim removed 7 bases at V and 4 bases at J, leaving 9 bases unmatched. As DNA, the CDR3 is TGTGCCATCACCCGCGGGCAGGGGGGCACTGAAGCTTTCTTT. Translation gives CAITRGQGGTEAFF.

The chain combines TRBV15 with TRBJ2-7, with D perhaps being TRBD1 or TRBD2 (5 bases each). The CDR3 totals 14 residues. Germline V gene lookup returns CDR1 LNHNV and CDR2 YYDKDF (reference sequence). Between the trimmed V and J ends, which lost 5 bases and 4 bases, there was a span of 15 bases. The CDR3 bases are TGTGCCACCAGCCCGAGGGGCGGTGGTTACGAGCAGTACTTC. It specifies CATSPRGGGYEQYF.

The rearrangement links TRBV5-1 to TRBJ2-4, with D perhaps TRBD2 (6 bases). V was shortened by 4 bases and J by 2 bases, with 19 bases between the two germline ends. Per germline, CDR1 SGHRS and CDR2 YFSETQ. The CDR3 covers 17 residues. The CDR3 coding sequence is TGCGCCAGCAGCCCTCTCGGGGGTAGCGGATCCAAAAACATTCAGTACTTC. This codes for CASSPLGGSGSKNIQYF.

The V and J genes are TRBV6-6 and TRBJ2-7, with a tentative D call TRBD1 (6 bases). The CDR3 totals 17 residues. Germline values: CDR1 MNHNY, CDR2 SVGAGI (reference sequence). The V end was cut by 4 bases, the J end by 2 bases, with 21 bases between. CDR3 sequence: CASSSPKGTGHTYEQYF. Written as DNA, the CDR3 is TGTGCCAGCAGTTCCCCGAAAGGTACGGGACATACCTACGAGCAGTACTTC.

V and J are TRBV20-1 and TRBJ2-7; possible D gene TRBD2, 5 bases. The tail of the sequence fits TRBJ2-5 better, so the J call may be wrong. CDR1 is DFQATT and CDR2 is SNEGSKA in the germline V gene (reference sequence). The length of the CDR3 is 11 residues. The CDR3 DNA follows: TGCAGTGCTAGGGGAGAGTCGACCCAGTACTTC. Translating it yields CSARGESTQYF.

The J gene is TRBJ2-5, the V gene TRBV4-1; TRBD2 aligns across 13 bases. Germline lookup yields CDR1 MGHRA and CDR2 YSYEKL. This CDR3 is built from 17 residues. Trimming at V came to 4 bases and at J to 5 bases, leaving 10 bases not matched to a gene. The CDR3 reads CASSLGLAGVLSETQYF. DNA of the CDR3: TGCGCCAGCAGCCTCGGACTAGCGGGAGTCCTATCGGAGACCCAGTACTTC.

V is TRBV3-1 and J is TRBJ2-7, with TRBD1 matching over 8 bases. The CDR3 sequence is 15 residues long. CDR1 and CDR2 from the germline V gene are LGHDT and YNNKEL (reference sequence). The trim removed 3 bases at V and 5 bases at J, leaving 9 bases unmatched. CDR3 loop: CASSHWDRTPDEQYF. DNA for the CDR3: TGTGCCAGCAGCCACTGGGACAGGACACCGGACGAGCAGTACTTC.

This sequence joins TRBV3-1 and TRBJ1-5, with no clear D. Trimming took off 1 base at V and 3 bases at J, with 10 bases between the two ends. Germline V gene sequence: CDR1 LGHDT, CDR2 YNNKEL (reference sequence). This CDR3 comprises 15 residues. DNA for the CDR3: TGTGCCAGCAGCCAAGGCCAGAATGCCAATCAGCCCCAGCATTTT. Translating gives CASSQGQNANQPQHF.

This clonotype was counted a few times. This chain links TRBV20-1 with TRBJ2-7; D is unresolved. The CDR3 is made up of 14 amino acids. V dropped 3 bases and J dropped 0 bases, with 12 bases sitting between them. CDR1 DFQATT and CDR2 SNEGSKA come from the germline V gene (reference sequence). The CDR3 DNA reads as TGCAGTGCTAGTTGGGCAGGAAACTCCTACGAGCAGTACTTC. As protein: CSASWAGNSYEQYF.

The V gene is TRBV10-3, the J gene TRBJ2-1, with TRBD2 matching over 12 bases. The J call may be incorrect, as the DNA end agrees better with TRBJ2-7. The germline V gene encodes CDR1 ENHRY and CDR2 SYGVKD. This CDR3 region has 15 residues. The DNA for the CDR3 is TGTGCCATCAGTGAGGGACTAGCGGGAACCTACGAGCAGTACTTC. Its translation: CAISEGLAGTYEQYF.

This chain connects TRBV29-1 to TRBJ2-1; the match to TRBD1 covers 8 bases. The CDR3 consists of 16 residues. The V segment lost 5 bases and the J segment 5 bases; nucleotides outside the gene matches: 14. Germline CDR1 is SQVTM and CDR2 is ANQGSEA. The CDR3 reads CSVLRVETGDHNEQFF. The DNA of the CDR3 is TGCAGCGTTCTTAGGGTAGAGACAGGGGACCACAATGAGCAGTTCTTC.

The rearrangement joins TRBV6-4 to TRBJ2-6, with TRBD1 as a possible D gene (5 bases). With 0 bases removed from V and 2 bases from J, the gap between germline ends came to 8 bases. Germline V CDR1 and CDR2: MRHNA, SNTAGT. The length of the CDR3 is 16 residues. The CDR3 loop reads CASSDSPRAGANVLTF. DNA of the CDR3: TGTGCCAGCAGTGACTCCCCCAGGGCTGGGGCCAACGTCCTGACTTTC.

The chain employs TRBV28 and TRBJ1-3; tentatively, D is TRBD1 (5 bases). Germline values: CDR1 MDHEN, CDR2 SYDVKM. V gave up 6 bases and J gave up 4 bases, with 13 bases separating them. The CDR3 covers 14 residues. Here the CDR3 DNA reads TGTGCCAGCAGCTCCGGGACGCCCGGAAACACCATATATTTT. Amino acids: CASSSGTPGNTIYF.

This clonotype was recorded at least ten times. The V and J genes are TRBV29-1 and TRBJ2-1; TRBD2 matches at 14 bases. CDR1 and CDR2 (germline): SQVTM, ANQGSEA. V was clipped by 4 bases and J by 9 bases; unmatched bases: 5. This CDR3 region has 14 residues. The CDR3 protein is CSVVGLAGVTEQFF. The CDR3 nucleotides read TGCAGCGTTGTGGGACTAGCGGGAGTGACTGAGCAGTTCTTC.

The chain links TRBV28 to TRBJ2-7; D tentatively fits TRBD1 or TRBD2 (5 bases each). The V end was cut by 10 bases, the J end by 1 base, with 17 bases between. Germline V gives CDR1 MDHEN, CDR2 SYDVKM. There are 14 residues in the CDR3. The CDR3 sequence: CATVTSGGSYEQYF. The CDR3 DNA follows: TGTGCCACGGTAACTAGTGGGGGTTCCTACGAGCAGTACTTC. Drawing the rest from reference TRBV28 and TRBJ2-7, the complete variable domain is DVKVTQSSRYLVKRTGEKVFLECVQDMDHENMFWYRQDPGLGLRLIYFSYDVKMKEKGDIPEGYSVSREKKERFSLILESASTNQTSMYLCATVTSGGSYEQYFGPGTRLTVT.

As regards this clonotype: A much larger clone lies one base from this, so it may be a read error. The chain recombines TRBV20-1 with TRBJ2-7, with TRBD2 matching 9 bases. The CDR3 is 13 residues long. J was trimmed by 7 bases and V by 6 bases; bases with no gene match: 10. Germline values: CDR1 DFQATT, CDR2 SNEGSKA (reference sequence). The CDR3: CSALGGRAEEQYF. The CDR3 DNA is TGCAGTGCCCTTGGCGGGAGGGCCGAAGAGCAGTACTTC.

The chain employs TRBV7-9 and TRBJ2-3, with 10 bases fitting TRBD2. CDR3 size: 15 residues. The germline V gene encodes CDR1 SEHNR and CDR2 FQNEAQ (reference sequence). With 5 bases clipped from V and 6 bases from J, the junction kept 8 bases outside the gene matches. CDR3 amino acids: CASSPRLAGADTQYF. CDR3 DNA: TGTGCCAGCAGCCCGCGACTAGCGGGTGCGGATACGCAGTATTTT.

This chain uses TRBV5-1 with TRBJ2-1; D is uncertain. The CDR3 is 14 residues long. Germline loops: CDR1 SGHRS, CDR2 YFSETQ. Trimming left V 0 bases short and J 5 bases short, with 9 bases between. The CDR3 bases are TGCGCCAGCAGCTTGGCAGGACCAAACAATGAGCAGTTCTTC. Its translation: CASSLAGPNNEQFF.

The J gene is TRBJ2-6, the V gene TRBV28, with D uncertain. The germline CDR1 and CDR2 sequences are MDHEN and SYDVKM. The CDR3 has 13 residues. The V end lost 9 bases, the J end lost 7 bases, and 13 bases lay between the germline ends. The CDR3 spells CASKVPVANVLTF. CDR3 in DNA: TGTGCCAGTAAAGTTCCCGTAGCCAACGTCCTGACTTTC.

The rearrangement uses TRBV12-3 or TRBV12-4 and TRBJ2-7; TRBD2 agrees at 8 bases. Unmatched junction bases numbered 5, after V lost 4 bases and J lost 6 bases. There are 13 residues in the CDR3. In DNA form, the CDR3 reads TGTGCCAGCAGTTACCGGGAGGGGAGCGAGCAGTACTTC. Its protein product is CASSYREGSEQYF.

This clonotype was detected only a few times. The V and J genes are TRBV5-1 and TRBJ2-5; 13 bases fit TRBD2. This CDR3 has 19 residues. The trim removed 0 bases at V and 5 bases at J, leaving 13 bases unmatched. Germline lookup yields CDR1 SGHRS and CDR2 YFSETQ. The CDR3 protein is CASSLVLSGLAGVGETQYF. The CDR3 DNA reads TGCGCCAGCAGCTTGGTATTGTCAGGACTAGCGGGAGTTGGTGAGACCCAGTACTTC.

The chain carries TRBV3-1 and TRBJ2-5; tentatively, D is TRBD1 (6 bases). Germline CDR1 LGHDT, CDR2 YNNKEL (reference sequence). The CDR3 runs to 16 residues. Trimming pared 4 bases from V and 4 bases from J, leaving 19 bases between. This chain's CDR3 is CASSLRELGAGETQYF. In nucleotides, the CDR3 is TGTGCCAGCAGCCTAAGAGAGCTGGGGGCGGGAGAGACCCAGTACTTC.

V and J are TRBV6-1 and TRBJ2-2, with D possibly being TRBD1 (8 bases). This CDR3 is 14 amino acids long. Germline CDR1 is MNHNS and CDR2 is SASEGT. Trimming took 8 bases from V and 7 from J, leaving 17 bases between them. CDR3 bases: TGTGCCAGCGGGGAGGGACAGGTTGGCGGGGAGCTGTTTTTT. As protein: CASGEGQVGGELFF.

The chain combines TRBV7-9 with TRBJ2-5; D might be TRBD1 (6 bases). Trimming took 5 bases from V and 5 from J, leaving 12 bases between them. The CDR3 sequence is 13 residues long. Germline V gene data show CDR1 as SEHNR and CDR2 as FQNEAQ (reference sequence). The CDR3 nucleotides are TGTGCCAGCAGCCCGGACAGCTGGGAGACCCAGTACTTC. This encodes CASSPDSWETQYF.

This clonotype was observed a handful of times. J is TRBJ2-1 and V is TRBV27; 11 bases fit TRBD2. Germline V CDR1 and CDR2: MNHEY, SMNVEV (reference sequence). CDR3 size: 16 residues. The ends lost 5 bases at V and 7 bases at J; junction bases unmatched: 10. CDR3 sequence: CASSPTWTSGQNEQFF. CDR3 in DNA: TGTGCCAGCAGTCCCACTTGGACTAGCGGGCAAAATGAGCAGTTCTTC.

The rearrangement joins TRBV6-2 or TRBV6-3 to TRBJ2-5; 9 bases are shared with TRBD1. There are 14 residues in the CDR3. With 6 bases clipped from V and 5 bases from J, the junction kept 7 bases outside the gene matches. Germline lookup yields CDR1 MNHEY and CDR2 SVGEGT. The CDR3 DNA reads TGTGCCAGCAGACTCACAGGGGGCTCGGAGACCCAGTACTTC. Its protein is CASRLTGGSETQYF.

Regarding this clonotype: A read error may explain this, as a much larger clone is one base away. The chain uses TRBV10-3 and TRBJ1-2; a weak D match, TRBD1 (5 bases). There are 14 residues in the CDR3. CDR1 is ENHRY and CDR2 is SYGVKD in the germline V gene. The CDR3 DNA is TGTGCCGTCAGTGAGTCAACAGGCCTGGGGGGCTACACCTTC. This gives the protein CAVSESTGLGGYTF.

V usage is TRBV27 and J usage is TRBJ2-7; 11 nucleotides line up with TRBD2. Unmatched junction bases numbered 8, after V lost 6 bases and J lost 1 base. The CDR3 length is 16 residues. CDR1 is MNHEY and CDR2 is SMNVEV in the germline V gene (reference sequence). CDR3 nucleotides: TGTGCCAGCAGCCCCCCCACTAGCGGGGGATCCTACGAGCAGTACTTC. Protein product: CASSPPTSGGSYEQYF.

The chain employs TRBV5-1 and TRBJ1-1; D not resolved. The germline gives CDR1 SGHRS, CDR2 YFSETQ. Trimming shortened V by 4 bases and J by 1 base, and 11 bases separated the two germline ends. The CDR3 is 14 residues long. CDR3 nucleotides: TGCGCCAGCAGCCCGCAAGGGCGGAACACTGAAGCTTTCTTT. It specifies CASSPQGRNTEAFF.

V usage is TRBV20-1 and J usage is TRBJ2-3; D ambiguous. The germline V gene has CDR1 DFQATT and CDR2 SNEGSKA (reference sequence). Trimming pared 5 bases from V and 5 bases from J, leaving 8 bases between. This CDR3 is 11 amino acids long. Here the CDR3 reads CSAQVGDTQYF. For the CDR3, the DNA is TGCAGTGCTCAGGTTGGAGATACGCAGTATTTT.